These 27 T cell receptor beta chains were sequenced from one sample in a study of T-cell reconstitution after alpha-beta-depleted transplantation in children. Preparing the TCRbeta library involved the use of unique molecular identifiers. TCRdb used MiXCR to reprocess the PCR reads, holding one entry per CDR3 protein. In the table there are 400,000 to 500,000 distinct CDR3 sequences, approximately 11% of which are singletons. The sample consisted of PBMCs from the stem cell graft donor, taken from the stem cell graft. The origin of the receptors is a human donor who donated a stem cell graft to a child with acute myeloid leukemia.

In its sample, this clonotype was seen a few times. The chain couples TRBV4-1 to TRBJ2-1; 9 positions agree with TRBD2. Trimming at V came to 1 base and at J to 4 bases, leaving 11 bases not matched to a gene. In germline, CDR1 is MGHRA, CDR2 YSYEKL. CDR3 length equals 18 residues. The CDR3 region is CASSQGPANSGGYNEQFF. In nucleotides, the CDR3 is TGCGCCAGCAGCCAAGGACCCGCGAACAGCGGGGGGTACAATGAGCAGTTCTTC.

This clonotype showed up just a few times. CDR3 region: CASSFNLRTGEGQTQYF. The CDR3, as DNA: TGTGCCAGCAGCTTTAATTTAAGAACAGGGGAAGGACAGACCCAGTACTTC. V and J are TRBV7-9 and TRBJ2-5; 7 nucleotides match TRBD1. The V gene's germline CDR1 is SEHNR and CDR2 FQNEAQ (reference sequence). After removal of 3 bases from V and 6 bases from J, the junction contained 16 bases not matched to a gene. The CDR3 extends over 17 amino acids.

This clonotype has only one observation. The junction and the germline gene differ at one end; a read error may be behind it. This chain uses TRBV4-2 with TRBJ1-2; 7 positions match TRBD1. CDR1 is LGHNA and CDR2 is YNFKEQ in the germline V gene. The CDR3 loop spans 18 amino acids. Here the CDR3 DNA reads TGTGCCAGCAGCCAGACTCCGGGACAGCTAGGATTCAACTATGGCTGCACCTTC. Protein sequence: CASSQTPGQLGFNYGCTF.

This clonotype was seen a few times. J is TRBJ1-2 and V is TRBV12-3 or TRBV12-4; D is unclear. V was trimmed by 6 bases and J by 6 bases, leaving 14 bases between them. CDR3 length equals 13 residues. For the CDR3, the DNA is TGTGCCAGCAGCCGCTGGGATGTGGATGGCTACACCTTC. Protein sequence: CASSRWDVDGYTF.

On this clonotype: One junction end disagrees with the germline gene, perhaps due to a read error. The V call is TRBV7-8, the J call TRBJ2-4; possibly TRBD2 for D (6 bases). This CDR3 has 16 residues. CDR1 is SGHVS, CDR2 FQNEAQ, per germline. This CDR3 is CASSSQRVLAKNSQYF. The CDR3 bases are TGTGCCAGCAGCTCCCAGCGGGTGCTAGCCAAAAACAGTCAGTACTTC.

The CDR3 nucleotides are TGCGCCAGCAGCCACCTGTGGGAGACAGGGGGCCGGTCACCCCTCCACTTT. Protein: CASSHLWETGGRSPLHF. V usage is TRBV4-1 and J usage is TRBJ1-6, with 10 bases fitting TRBD1. Germline V lookup: CDR1 MGHRA, CDR2 YSYEKL. V lost 3 bases to trimming and J lost 10 bases; unmatched junction nucleotides: 12. The CDR3 is 17 amino acids.

CDR3 sequence: CASSTPGLAGGRNEQFF. DNA for the CDR3: TGTGCCAGCAGTACCCCGGGACTAGCGGGGGGGAGGAATGAGCAGTTCTTC. The chain uses TRBV12-3 or TRBV12-4 and TRBJ2-1; TRBD2 matches 16 bases. V dropped 5 bases and J dropped 7; count of bases not matched to a gene: 8. The CDR3 covers 17 residues.

The chain combines TRBV7-2 with TRBJ1-2; a possible D gene is TRBD1 (6 bases). The germline V gene has CDR1 SGHTA and CDR2 FQGNSA. The CDR3 totals 15 residues. Between the trimmed V and J ends, which lost 3 bases and 4 bases, there was a span of 15 bases. The CDR3: CASSFAGGHSYGYTF. The CDR3 DNA reads TGTGCCAGCAGCTTCGCGGGGGGGCACAGCTATGGCTACACCTTC.

This clonotype appeared a few times. CDR3 protein: CASSPLRTQETQYF. In nucleotides, the CDR3 is TGCGCCAGCAGCCCTTTGCGGACCCAAGAGACCCAGTACTTC. V and J are TRBV5-1 and TRBJ2-5, with D uncertain. CDR1 and CDR2 from the germline V gene are SGHRS and YFSETQ. Trimming removed 4 bases from V and 1 base from J, with 11 bases in between. This CDR3 region has 14 residues.

The V gene is TRBV6-5, the J gene TRBJ2-7; unclear D gene. This CDR3 comprises 14 residues. Germline V gene lookup returns CDR1 MNHEY and CDR2 SVGAGI. V lost 0 bases and J 2 bases, leaving 8 bases between the germline ends. The CDR3 loop reads CASSYSIGTYEQYF. The CDR3 region has the DNA TGTGCCAGCAGTTACTCGATAGGCACCTACGAGCAGTACTTC.

At least ten counts were recorded for this clonotype. The genes are TRBV7-8 and TRBJ2-7, with TRBD1 identical over 8 bases. V dropped 5 bases and J dropped 2; count of bases not matched to a gene: 5. The CDR3 is 14 amino acids. Germline CDR1 SGHVS, CDR2 FQNEAQ. The CDR3, as DNA: TGTGCCAGCAGCCTCGGACAGGGTACCTACGAGCAGTACGTC. Translating gives CASSLGQGTYEQYV.

This chain uses TRBV29-1 with TRBJ2-2; no firm D call. CDR1 SQVTM and CDR2 ANQGSEA come from the germline V gene. This CDR3 is built from 14 residues. V gave up 1 base and J gave up 1 base, with 7 bases separating them. CDR3 coding DNA: TGCAGCGTTGAAGGCTTCGAGAACACCGGGGAGCTGTTTTTT. Translating gives CSVEGFENTGELFF.

J is TRBJ2-7 and V is TRBV6-1; 7 bases align to TRBD1. CDR3 size: 15 residues. Trimming cost V 4 bases and J 2 bases; bases outside gene matches: 8. Germline loops: CDR1 MNHNS, CDR2 SASEGT. CDR3 coding DNA: TGTGCCAGCAGTGTATTGGGACAGTTTACCTACGAGCAGTACGTC. This codes for CASSVLGQFTYEQYV.

There are a few counts of this clonotype. V and J are TRBV6-1 and TRBJ2-7, with D possibly being TRBD1 (6 bases). The CDR3 totals 13 residues. Per germline, CDR1 MNHNS and CDR2 SASEGT. Trimming left V 4 bases short and J 2 bases short, with 9 bases between. For the CDR3, the DNA is TGTGCCAGCAGTGGGGACACCACCTACGAGCAGTACGTC. Protein: CASSGDTTYEQYV.

The V gene is TRBV6-5, the J gene TRBJ2-7, with TRBD2 matching over 9 bases. Germline trimming cut 6 bases from V and 1 base from J; bases unmatched to any gene: 4. The CDR3 has 14 amino acids. Per the germline V gene, CDR1 is MNHEY and CDR2 is SVGAGI. The CDR3 protein is CASRMSGRSYEQYF. In DNA form, the CDR3 reads TGTGCCAGCAGGATGAGCGGGAGGTCCTACGAGCAGTACTTC.

CDR3 coding DNA: TGTGCCAGCAGCTTATTGGGACTAGCCTCAGGATTCTACGAGCAGTACTTC. The encoded protein is CASSLLGLASGFYEQYF. The rearrangement joins TRBV7-2 to TRBJ2-7, with 9 bases that match TRBD2. CDR3 length: 17 residues. V dropped 2 bases and J dropped 3; count of bases not matched to a gene: 11. Germline loops: CDR1 SGHTA, CDR2 FQGNSA. Filled out from reference TRBV7-2 and TRBJ2-7, the complete variable domain reads GAGVSQSPSNKVTEKGKDVELRCDPISGHTALYWYRQSLGQGLEFLIYFQGNSAPDKSGLPSDRFSAERTGGSVSTLTIQRTQQEDSAVYLCASSLLGLASGFYEQYFGPGTRLTVT.

In its sample, this clonotype was seen many times. The J gene is TRBJ1-2, the V gene TRBV4-3; possible D gene TRBD1, 5 bases. The CDR3 has 13 residues. Trimming took off 4 bases at V and 8 bases at J, with 14 bases between the two ends. Germline V gene sequence: CDR1 LGHNA, CDR2 YSLEER. The CDR3: CASSLSEGRGYTF. The DNA for the CDR3 is TGCGCCAGCAGCCTGAGCGAGGGACGCGGCTACACCTTC.

V and J are TRBV12-3 or TRBV12-4 and TRBJ2-5; 14 bases match TRBD2. There are 18 residues in the CDR3. V was pared by 5 bases and J by 4 bases, with 12 bases of the junction left unmatched. The CDR3 DNA sequence: TGTGCCAGCAGTCTAAGACTAGCGGGGGGGCTAGGTTCAGAGACCCAGTACTTC. Protein product: CASSLRLAGGLGSETQYF.

This clonotype was seen a handful of times. The chain employs TRBV6-5 and TRBJ2-1; TRBD2 aligns across 7 bases. The CDR3 has 17 residues. Germline V lookup: CDR1 MNHEY, CDR2 SVGAGI. The ends lost 0 bases at V and 4 bases at J; junction bases unmatched: 9. DNA for the CDR3: TGTGCCAGCAGTTACTCGATTTTGCGGGAGTCGTACAATGAGCAGTTCTTC. The encoded protein is CASSYSILRESYNEQFF.

The sample holds a few counts of this clonotype. The chain recombines TRBV20-1 with TRBJ1-5, with D maybe TRBD1 (6 bases). The germline V gene encodes CDR1 DFQATT and CDR2 SNEGSKA (reference sequence). Trimming shortened V by 5 bases and J by 3 bases, and 14 bases separated the two germline ends. There are 14 residues in the CDR3. The CDR3 coding sequence is TGCAGTGCTCAGCCCGGGACAATCAATCAGCCCCAGCATTTT. Translating gives CSAQPGTINQPQHF.

The chain is built from TRBV7-9 and TRBJ2-2; 8 bases agree with TRBD1. Germline values: CDR1 SEHNR, CDR2 FQNEAQ (reference sequence). This CDR3 contains 13 residues. Losses at the gene ends were 5 bases for V and 8 bases for J; bases not matched to a gene: 4. The CDR3 coding sequence is TGTGCCAGCAGCCGACAGGGGCAGGGGGAGCTGTTTTTT. It translates to CASSRQGQGELFF. Full variable domain (missing parts from reference TRBV7-9 and TRBJ2-2): DTGVSQNPRHKITKRGQNVTFRCDPISEHNRLYWYRQTLGQGPEFLTYFQNEAQLEKSRLLSDRFSAERPKGSFSTLEIQRTEQGDSAMYLCASSRQGQGELFFGEGSRLTVL.

There are a few counts of this clonotype. The chain couples TRBV29-1 to TRBJ2-4; TRBD1 agrees at 7 bases. Germline V gene data show CDR1 as SQVTM and CDR2 as ANQGSEA. V was pared by 7 bases and J by 2 bases, with 8 bases of the junction left unmatched. The CDR3 loop spans 14 amino acids. The CDR3 sequence is CSATGRIPKNIQYF. DNA for the CDR3: TGCAGCGCGACAGGGAGAATCCCCAAAAACATTCAGTACTTC.

The chain employs TRBV11-2 and TRBJ2-1; a possible D gene is TRBD1 (5 bases). With 3 bases removed from V and 9 bases from J, the gap between germline ends came to 12 bases. Germline V gene lookup returns CDR1 SGHAT and CDR2 FQNNGV. CDR3 length: 13 residues. CDR3 in DNA: TGTGCCAGCAGCTTCGATAGGGGCGCTGAGCAGTTCTTC. Its protein product is CASSFDRGAEQFF.

This clonotype has just a few counts. The rearrangement links TRBV29-1 to TRBJ2-4, with 9 bases aligning to TRBD1. The germline CDR1 and CDR2 sequences are SQVTM and ANQGSEA. The CDR3 extends over 16 amino acids. V trimming: 4 bases; J trimming: 12 bases; junction bases outside the gene matches: 19. The CDR3 region is CSVGRGSGQGDSGQYF. The CDR3 DNA is TGCAGCGTTGGGAGGGGATCGGGACAGGGAGATTCTGGTCAGTACTTC.

The rearrangement uses TRBV20-1 and TRBJ2-2, with D tentatively TRBD2 (5 bases). CDR3 size: 14 residues. Trimming removed 3 bases at V and 4 bases at J, with 12 bases between. Germline values: CDR1 DFQATT, CDR2 SNEGSKA (reference sequence). The CDR3: CSASFGLSTGELFF. CDR3 nucleotides: TGCAGTGCTAGTTTCGGACTCAGCACCGGGGAGCTGTTTTTT.

This clonotype was detected only a few times. CDR3 nucleotide sequence: TGTGCCAGCAGTGACCGTATGGGGGGGGAAGGGGATACGCAGTATTTT. It yields the protein CASSDRMGGEGDTQYF. This sequence joins TRBV6-1 and TRBJ2-3; 7 bases are shared with TRBD2. Losses at the gene ends were 3 bases for V and 6 bases for J; bases not matched to a gene: 12. The germline V gene has CDR1 MNHNS and CDR2 SASEGT. The CDR3 loop spans 16 amino acids.

The sample holds many counts of this clonotype. This chain connects TRBV24-1 to TRBJ2-5; D gene uncertain. V lost 5 bases and J lost 5, with 5 bases in between. This CDR3 region has 11 residues. Looked up from germline, CDR1 is KGHDR and CDR2 is SFDVKD. As DNA, the CDR3 is TGTGCCACCAGTGTCGGGGAGACCCAGTACTTC. Its protein is CATSVGETQYF.